The source of this T cell receptor beta chain is a study of T cells in Graves' hyperthyroidism and ophthalmopathy. Researchers amplified the TCR beta CDR3 regions from RNA transcripts. RT-PCR in the first round (using the HTBI primer set) targeted the TCR CDR3. From the multiplex PCR reads, TCRdb called clonotypes with MiXCR, one entry per CDR3 protein. The table has about 590,000 distinct CDR3 sequences, approximately 15% seen once; the top ten hold approximately 7%. The hyperthyroidism patients had all been newly diagnosed, and their disease duration was under 2 months. Their ages ranged from 18 to 65 years. There are many counts of this clonotype. CDR1 SGHVS and CDR2 FQNEAQ come from the germline V gene. Trimming stripped 7 bases from V and 0 bases from J, with 7 bases between. This CDR3 spans 13 amino acids.

The genes are TRBV7-8 and TRBJ2-1; D is ambiguous. The specimen was blood. This sequence was found in a woman aged 30 to 39 with Graves' hyperthyroidism. The CDR3, as DNA: TGTGCCAGCATGCCCAGCTCCTACAATGAGCAGTTCTTC. Protein product: CASMPSSYNEQFF.